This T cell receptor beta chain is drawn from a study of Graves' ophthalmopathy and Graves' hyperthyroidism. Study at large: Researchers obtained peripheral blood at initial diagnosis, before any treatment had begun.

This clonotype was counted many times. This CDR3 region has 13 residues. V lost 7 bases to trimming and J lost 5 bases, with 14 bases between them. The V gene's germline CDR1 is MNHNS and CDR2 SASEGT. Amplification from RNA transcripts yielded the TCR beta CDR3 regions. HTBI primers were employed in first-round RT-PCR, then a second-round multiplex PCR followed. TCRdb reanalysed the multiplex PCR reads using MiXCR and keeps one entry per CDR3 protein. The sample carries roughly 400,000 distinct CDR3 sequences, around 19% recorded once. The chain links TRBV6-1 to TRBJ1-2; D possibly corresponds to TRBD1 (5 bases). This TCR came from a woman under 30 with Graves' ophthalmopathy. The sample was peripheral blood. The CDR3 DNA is TGTGCCAGCAACCCCTCCCGGGGGTATGGCTACACCTTC. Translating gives CASNPSRGYGYTF.